The 19 T cell receptor beta chains given below trace back to one sample, sequenced in a study of vaccination effects on CD4 cells after COVID-19. Their antigens remain unidentified. Within the ViraFEST assay, antigen-specific CD4+ T cells underwent expansion with viral peptide pools prior to sequencing. Investigators separated out CD4+ T cells once approximately 9 days of culture had passed. Negative nucleocapsid antibody tests before and after vaccination confirmed no previous SARS-CoV-2 infection. Method: immunoSEQ multiplex PCR; TCRdb's copy keeps in-frame clones and lacks some. The sample includes approximately 68,000 clones, 78% of them seen just once. Specimen: CD4+ T cells from PBMCs cultured with SARS-CoV-2 spike peptides, collected before COVID-19 vaccination. These receptor sequences come from a human donor who received a COVID-19 vaccine.

The V and J genes are TRBV5-1 and TRBJ1-6; 7 positions match TRBD1. The CDR3 covers 14 residues. Germline loops: CDR1 SGHRS, CDR2 YFSETQ. V shed 1 base and J 10 bases; nucleotides not matched to a gene: 5. The CDR3 DNA sequence: TGCGCCAGCAGCTTGACAGGGGCCAGGTCACCCCTCCACTTT. Its protein product is CASSLTGARSPLHF.

V is TRBV5-1 and J is TRBJ1-1; TRBD1 matches 8 bases. Germline values: CDR1 SGHRS, CDR2 YFSETQ. This CDR3 spans 14 amino acids. V trimming: 4 bases; J trimming: 4 bases; junction bases outside the gene matches: 6. For the CDR3, the DNA is TGCGCCAGCAGCCACACAGGGGGGGGCACTGAAGCTTTCTTT. Protein: CASSHTGGGTEAFF. The entire variable domain, with the rest obtained from reference TRBV5-1 and TRBJ1-1, is as follows: KAGVTQTPRYLIKTRGQQVTLSCSPISGHRSVSWYQQTPGQGLQFLFEYFSETQRNKGNFPGRFSGRQFSNSRSEMNVSTLELGDSALYLCASSHTGGGTEAFFGQGTRLTVV.

The genes are TRBV6-5 and TRBJ2-7; D might be TRBD1 (5 bases). V was trimmed by 6 bases and J by 2 bases, leaving 14 bases between them. CDR3 length: 14 residues. In germline, CDR1 is MNHEY, CDR2 SVGAGI. The CDR3 protein is CASRSDRYPYEQYV. The CDR3 nucleotides read TGTGCCAGCAGATCCGACAGATATCCCTACGAGCAGTACGTC.

This clone was recorded only once. J is TRBJ1-5 and V is TRBV24-1; the D is unclear. Trimming removed 3 bases from V and 4 bases from J, with 3 bases in between. The CDR3 has 12 residues. Germline V gives CDR1 KGHDR, CDR2 SFDVKD. Here the CDR3 reads CATSDQNQPQHF. DNA of the CDR3: TGTGCCACCAGTGATCAAAATCAGCCCCAGCATTTT.

This rearrangement joins TRBV5-8 to TRBJ1-2; D gene ambiguous. The V gene lost 4 bases and the J gene lost 4 bases, with 8 bases spanning the gap. Germline CDR1 reads SGHTS; CDR2 reads YDEGEE. There are 12 residues in the CDR3. The CDR3 sequence: CASSGRGYGYTF. CDR3 nucleotide sequence: TGTGCCAGCAGCGGACGTGGCTATGGCTACACCTTC.

This clone was detected once. The chain uses TRBV7-9 and TRBJ1-2; 7 nucleotides align to TRBD1. The J segment lost 4 bases and the V segment lost 0 bases, leaving 2 bases of the junction unmatched. Looked up from germline, CDR1 is SEHNR and CDR2 is FQNEAQ (reference sequence). This CDR3 is 14 amino acids long. In nucleotides, the CDR3 is TGTGCCAGCAGCTTAGCGACAGGGAGCTATGGCTACACCTTC. Protein sequence: CASSLATGSYGYTF. The full variable domain, with the rest looked up from reference TRBV7-9 and TRBJ1-2, is DTGVSQNPRHKITKRGQNVTFRCDPISEHNRLYWYRQTLGQGPEFLTYFQNEAQLEKSRLLSDRFSAERPKGSFSTLEIQRTEQGDSAMYLCASSLATGSYGYTFGSGTRLTVV.

The rearrangement joins TRBV28 to TRBJ1-1; D is unclear. Per germline, CDR1 MDHEN and CDR2 SYDVKM. V was shortened by 3 bases and J by 4 bases, with 6 bases between the two germline ends. CDR3 length: 12 amino acids. The CDR3 nucleotides read TGTGCCAGCAGTTTGAGGGCCACTGAAGCTTTCTTT. Protein: CASSLRATEAFF.

The gene calls are TRBV6-5 and TRBJ2-5; 7 positions agree with TRBD1. The CDR3 is 15 residues long. After removal of 6 bases from V and 4 bases from J, the junction contained 11 bases not matched to a gene. CDR1 and CDR2 from the germline V gene are MNHEY and SVGAGI. The CDR3 loop reads CASRTRQGHRETQYF. CDR3 bases: TGTGCCAGCAGGACGAGACAGGGTCATCGAGAGACCCAGTACTTC.

This chain connects TRBV19 to TRBJ1-1; 8 positions match TRBD1. Trimming removed 7 bases from V and 2 bases from J; junction bases left unmatched: 15. The germline V gene encodes CDR1 LNHDA and CDR2 SQIVND (reference sequence). This CDR3 region has 17 residues. Here the CDR3 DNA reads TGTGCCAGTACCTCCTCCGACAGGGGAGCACGAAACACTGAAGCTTTCTTT. Protein sequence: CASTSSDRGARNTEAFF.

The J gene is TRBJ2-1, the V gene TRBV29-1; TRBD1 is a possible D gene (5 bases). Germline V gene data show CDR1 as SQVTM and CDR2 as ANQGSEA. The ends were cut back, 7 bases at V and 8 bases at J, with 27 bases in the middle. CDR3 length equals 16 residues. The chain's CDR3 is CSAVGEFLGRIDEQFF. The CDR3 region has the DNA TGCAGCGCAGTAGGCGAGTTTTTGGGGCGTATCGATGAGCAGTTCTTC.

Here the CDR3 DNA reads TGTGCCACCAGCAGAGATGGGCGAAGGGCTCAGGGGACCCAGTACTTC. Protein product: CATSRDGRRAQGTQYF. The chain joins TRBV15 to TRBJ2-5; a possible D gene is TRBD1 (5 bases). Trimming pared 0 bases from V and 7 bases from J, leaving 18 bases between. The CDR3 runs to 16 residues. CDR1 and CDR2 (germline): LNHNV, YYDKDF (reference sequence).

The chain uses TRBV30 and TRBJ1-6, with a weak D call TRBD1 (5 bases). Germline CDR1 is GTSNPN and CDR2 is SVGIG (reference sequence). Trimming stripped 4 bases from V and 10 bases from J, with 23 bases between. The CDR3 covers 16 residues. The chain's CDR3 is CAWNDEGRVMKSPLHF. CDR3 in DNA: TGTGCCTGGAATGATGAGGGGCGCGTAATGAAATCACCCCTCCACTTT.

The rearrangement links TRBV2 to TRBJ1-1; 8 bases map to TRBD1. After removal of 3 bases from V and 1 base from J, the junction contained 10 bases not matched to a gene. CDR1 and CDR2 (germline): SNHLY, FYNNEI. This CDR3 spans 17 amino acids. The CDR3, as DNA: TGTGCCAGCAGTGATCGACAGGGGAATTGGGGGAACACTGAAGCTTTCTTT. The encoded protein is CASSDRQGNWGNTEAFF.

The chain joins TRBV28 to TRBJ1-6, with D perhaps matching TRBD1 (5 bases). Germline V gene lookup returns CDR1 MDHEN and CDR2 SYDVKM. The V end lost 5 bases, the J end lost 5 bases, and 16 bases lay between the germline ends. The CDR3 sequence is 16 residues long. The CDR3 spells CASSPKGRGNNSPLHF. The CDR3 coding sequence is TGTGCCAGCAGTCCCAAGGGGAGGGGCAATAATTCACCCCTCCACTTT.

The chain has TRBV18 and TRBJ1-6, with D maybe TRBD1 (5 bases). V lost 1 base and J lost 3, with 7 bases in between. Looked up from germline, CDR1 is KGHSH and CDR2 is LQKENI. The CDR3 covers 15 residues. CDR3 DNA sequence: TGTGCCAGCTCACCACTGGGGGGCTATAATTCACCCCTCCACTTT. It codes for CASSPLGGYNSPLHF.

CDR3 sequence: CASRLAGGNEQYV. CDR3 DNA: TGTGCCAGCAGGTTAGCGGGGGGGAACGAGCAGTACGTC. The chain combines TRBV6-5 with TRBJ2-7, with 11 bases aligning to TRBD2. The CDR3 is made up of 13 amino acids. Germline lookup yields CDR1 MNHEY and CDR2 SVGAGI. V lost 6 bases and J lost 5; bases outside the gene matches: 3.

The rearrangement joins TRBV24-1 to TRBJ1-1; maybe TRBD1 (5 bases). V was clipped by 2 bases and J by 4 bases, with 13 bases between them. This CDR3 is built from 15 residues. CDR1 and CDR2 (germline): KGHDR, SFDVKD. For the CDR3, the DNA is TGTGCCACCAGTGATTCCCTCGGGGGGGGCACTGAAGCTTTCTTT. It translates to CATSDSLGGGTEAFF.

The chain recombines TRBV30 with TRBJ2-7, with TRBD1 identical over 9 bases. V gave up 0 bases and J gave up 2 bases; unmatched junction bases: 5. CDR1 GTSNPN and CDR2 SVGIG come from the germline V gene (reference sequence). The CDR3 sequence is 15 residues long. CDR3 in amino acids: CAWSVRGTGPYEQYV. The DNA of the CDR3 is TGTGCCTGGAGTGTACGAGGGACAGGGCCCTACGAGCAGTACGTC.

This clone was seen only once. The CDR3 DNA reads TGTGCCAGCAGCCAGGGATCGGGCACAGATACGCAGTATTTT. Translation: CASSQGSGTDTQYF. V gene TRBV6-6 combines with J gene TRBJ2-3; the D gene is possibly TRBD1 (5 bases). CDR3 size: 14 residues. From germline, CDR1 is MNHNY and CDR2 SVGAGI (reference sequence). Trimming cost V 6 bases and J 1 base, with 11 bases left between them.